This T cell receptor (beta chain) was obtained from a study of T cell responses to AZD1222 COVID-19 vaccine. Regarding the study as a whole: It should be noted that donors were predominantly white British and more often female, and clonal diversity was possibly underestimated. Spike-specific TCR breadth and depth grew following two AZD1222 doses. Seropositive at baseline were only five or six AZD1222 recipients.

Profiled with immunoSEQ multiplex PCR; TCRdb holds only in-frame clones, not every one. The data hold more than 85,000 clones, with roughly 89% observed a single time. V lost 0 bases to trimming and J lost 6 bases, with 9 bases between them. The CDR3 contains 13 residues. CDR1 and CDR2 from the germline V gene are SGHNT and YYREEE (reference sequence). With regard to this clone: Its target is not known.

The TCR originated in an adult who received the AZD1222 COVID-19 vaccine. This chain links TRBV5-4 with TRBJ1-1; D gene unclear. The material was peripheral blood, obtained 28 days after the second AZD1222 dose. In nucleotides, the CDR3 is TGTGCCAGCAGCTTGGGACGAGGCGCTGAAGCTTTCTTT. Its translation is CASSLGRGAEAFF.